The clone carrying this T cell receptor beta chain has only a few counts. Its antigen is unidentified. This entry is derived from a study of T cells in Graves' hyperthyroidism and ophthalmopathy. The hyperthyroidism patients had all been newly diagnosed, and their disease duration was under 2 months. Their ages ranged from 18 to 65 years. There are 13 residues in the CDR3. Germline CDR1 GTSNPN, CDR2 SVGIG (reference sequence). Trimming left V 5 bases short and J 5 bases short, with 13 bases between. Broader study findings: Stable hyperthyroidism was told apart from ophthalmopathy by a model built on 13 V-J features.

Authors of the study amplified TCR beta CDR3 regions from RNA transcripts. Researchers ran a first-round RT-PCR on the TCR CDR3 using the HTBI primer set. Each CDR3 protein gets one entry after TCRdb re-called the multiplex PCR reads with MiXCR. The table records roughly 700,000 distinct CDR3 sequences, 11% to 15% of them present only once. Sequencing used blood. The clonotype was recovered from a woman between 18 and 29 years old with Graves' hyperthyroidism. V and J are TRBV30 and TRBJ2-4; D perhaps matches TRBD2 (5 bases). The CDR3 here is CAWGVGKENIQYF. CDR3 DNA sequence: TGTGCCTGGGGGGTCGGGAAAGAAAACATTCAGTACTTC.